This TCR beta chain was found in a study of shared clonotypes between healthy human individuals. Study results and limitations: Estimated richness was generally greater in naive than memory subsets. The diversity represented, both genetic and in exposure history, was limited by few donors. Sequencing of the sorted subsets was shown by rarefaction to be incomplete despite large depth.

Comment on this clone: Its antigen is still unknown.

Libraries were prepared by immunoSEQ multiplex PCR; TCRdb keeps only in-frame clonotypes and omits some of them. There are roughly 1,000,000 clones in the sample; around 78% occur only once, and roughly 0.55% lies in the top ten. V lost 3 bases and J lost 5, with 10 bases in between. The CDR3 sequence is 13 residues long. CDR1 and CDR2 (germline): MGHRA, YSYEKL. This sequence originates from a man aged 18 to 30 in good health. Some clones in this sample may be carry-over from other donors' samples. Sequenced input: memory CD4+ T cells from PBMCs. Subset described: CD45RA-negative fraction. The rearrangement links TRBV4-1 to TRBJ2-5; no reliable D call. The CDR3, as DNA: TGCGCCAGCAGCCACAATCCAGGCGAGACCCAGTACTTC. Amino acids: CASSHNPGETQYF.